Below, 7 T cell receptor beta chains from the same sample are listed, as sequenced in a study of cytomegalovirus exposure and HLA in healthy donors. PCR involved 60 Vbeta and 13 Jbeta primers. The repertoire was sequenced with immunoSEQ multiplex PCR; TCRdb's copy has only in-frame clones and lacks some. The sample carries approximately 170,000 clones, 82% recorded once. Sequencing input: PBMCs. Receptors were obtained from a male donor in good health and CMV-seronegative.

This clone was counted between two and nine times. The gene calls are TRBV7-3 and TRBJ2-4; D not resolved. The CDR3 extends over 13 amino acids. V lost 8 bases, J lost 0 bases, and 8 bases lay in between. In germline, CDR1 is SGHTA, CDR2 FQGTGA. CDR3 bases: TGTGCCAGCGGCCCTGGAGCCAAAAACATTCAGTACTTC. Residues: CASGPGAKNIQYF.

There are a few counts of this clone. CDR3 coding DNA: TGTGCCAGCAGCTTAGGGGAAACTAGCGGACTATACAATGAGCAGTTCTTC. Translating gives CASSLGETSGLYNEQFF. V and J are TRBV13 and TRBJ2-1; 8 bases agree with TRBD2. After removal of 0 bases from V and 4 bases from J, the junction contained 8 bases not matched to a gene. Germline V lookup: CDR1 PRHDT, CDR2 FYEKMQ (reference sequence). The CDR3 sequence is 17 residues long.

In its sample, this clone was seen once. The V call is TRBV6-5, the J call TRBJ1-1, with TRBD1 matching 7 bases. This CDR3 is 14 amino acids long. Germline V gene data show CDR1 as MNHEY and CDR2 as SVGAGI. V trimming: 6 bases; J trimming: 0 bases; junction bases outside the gene matches: 4. As DNA, the CDR3 is TGTGCCAGCAGCCAGGGACAGATGAACACTGAAGCTTTCTTT. Translating gives CASSQGQMNTEAFF.

This chain connects TRBV2 to TRBJ2-3; 12 nucleotides agree with TRBD2. The V and J ends lost 4 bases and 7 bases, in that order; junction bases with no gene match: 18. There are 19 residues in the CDR3. Germline CDR1 reads SNHLY; CDR2 reads FYNNEI. The CDR3 spells CASSVVPARLAGEAYTQYF. CDR3 sequence (DNA): TGTGCCAGCAGTGTAGTTCCCGCTCGACTAGCGGGAGAGGCTTATACGCAGTATTTT.

V and J are TRBV19 and TRBJ1-1, with D hard to call. Germline loops: CDR1 LNHDA, CDR2 SQIVND (reference sequence). The CDR3 has 13 residues. Between the trimmed V and J ends, which lost 3 bases and 3 bases, there was a span of 8 bases. In nucleotides, the CDR3 is TGTGCCAGTAGTATCGGTGATTACACTGAAGCTTTCTTT. It is translated as CASSIGDYTEAFF.

This clone was picked up one time. The gene calls are TRBV7-2 and TRBJ1-1; D not certain. Germline CDR1 and CDR2: SGHTA and FQGNSA. Trimming took off 4 bases at V and 5 bases at J, with 5 bases between the two ends. This CDR3 has 11 amino acids. CDR3 amino acids: CASSSGTEAFF. CDR3 in DNA: TGTGCCAGCAGCTCGGGTACTGAAGCTTTCTTT.

There are a few counts of this clone. One end of the junction is discordant with germline, which a read error may explain. The genes are TRBV4-2 and TRBJ2-1; TRBD2 is a possible D gene (5 bases). In germline, CDR1 is LGHNA, CDR2 YNFKEQ. The CDR3 is 14 amino acids. CDR3 nucleotide sequence: TGTGCCAGCAGCAGGGCTAGCTCCAACAATGAGCAGTTCTTC. Protein sequence: CASSRASSNNEQFF.